A selection of T cell receptor beta chains follows, all from one sample in a study of cytomegalovirus exposure and HLA in healthy donors. Sequenced by immunoSEQ multiplex PCR; TCRdb stores in-frame clones only, minus some. The table lists fewer than 250,000 clones, about 75% of them singletons. The sample taken for sequencing was PBMCs. The receptors derive from a male donor in good health and CMV-seronegative. The CDR3 runs from the conserved cysteine through the conserved F or W.

v_call cdr3_aa
TRBV4-3 CASSPGQAYEQYF
TRBV27 CASSFGSDETQYF
TRBV25-1 CASSEARQGEQFF
TRBV7-9 CAEDRDPSGTEAFF
TRBV27 CASSLYNSPLHF
TRBV7-6 CASSFNQGMNTEAFF
TRBV19 CASSQGQVSYEQYF
TRBV9 CASSLAPEGYNSPLHF
TRBV11-2 CASSRGGQGLGYGYTF
TRBV28 CASSQGRLYGYTF
TRBV7-5 CVRSLDRGESSYEQYF
TRBV25-1 CASSEYKGSGYNEQFF
TRBV12-5 CASGSGQGGTQYF
TRBV11-1 CASSRDSLTDTQYF
TRBV27 CASSFARGRDEQYF
TRBV28 CASSGTGGVPGELFF
TRBV27 CASSGRSYEQYF
TRBV5-6 CASSLPNPRSTDTQYF
TRBV25-1 CASSDTGGNSPLHF
TRBV19 CASTASPGLAENTGELFF
TRBV7-9 CASSRATETYEQYF
TRBV6-5 CASSQGLAYEQYF